These 3 T cell receptor beta chains came from one sample sequenced in a study of T cell repertoires in aging, cancer and after chemotherapy. TCR beta rearrangements were amplified from peripheral blood genomic DNA. Multiplex touch-down PCR with TRB-A/B primers amplified rearranged V-D-J TRB sequences. From the multiplex PCR reads, TCRdb called clonotypes with MiXCR, one entry per CDR3 protein. The top ten hold 3% to 4.5% of the sample, which has some 9,900 distinct CDR3 sequences, 34% seen once. The specimen was blood. All receptors derive from a human donor in good health.

The chain uses TRBV5-6 and TRBJ2-5, with D possibly TRBD1 on 5 matching bases. The CDR3 length is 13 residues. Germline V lookup: CDR1 SGHDT, CDR2 YYEEEE. The V and J ends lost 0 bases and 9 bases respectively, with 12 bases between them. For the CDR3, the DNA is TGTGCCAGCAGCTTGGGCTCTCCAGGGCCCCAGTACTTC. Translated, it gives CASSLGSPGPQYF.

As regards this clonotype: A clone one base away is much larger, so this may be a read error. The chain carries TRBV20-1 and TRBJ2-7; D call uncertain. Germline assignment: CDR1 DFQATT and CDR2 SNEGSKA (reference sequence). CDR3 size: 13 residues. The CDR3 sequence is CIASITSSYEQYF. Written as DNA, the CDR3 is TGCATTGCTAGTATCACCAGCTCCTACGAGCAGTACTTC.

The chain recombines TRBV13 with TRBJ1-2; no firm D call. The germline V and J ends were trimmed by 2 bases and 7 bases, with 11 bases remaining between them. The CDR3 consists of 13 residues. Germline V gene sequence: CDR1 PRHDT, CDR2 FYEKMQ (reference sequence). The DNA for the CDR3 is TGTGCCAGCAGCTTACGAGGGCGAGGTGGCTACACCTTC. As protein: CASSLRGRGGYTF. Together with reference TRBV13 and TRBJ1-2, the CDR3 gives the full variable domain: AAGVIQSPRHLIKEKRETATLKCYPIPRHDTVYWYQQGPGQDPQFLISFYEKMQSDKGSIPDRFSAQQFSDYHSELNMSSLELGDSALYFCASSLRGRGGYTFGSGTRLTVV.